This T cell receptor beta chain is from a study of CD8 T cells in Susac syndrome. Sequencing targeted TCR beta in blood CD8+ and CD4+ T cells. The patients who served as multiple sclerosis controls were treatment-naive and had stable or active relapsing-remitting disease that fulfilled the revised McDonald criteria. TEMRA cells were enriched by FACS, and CD4+ and CD8+ T cells were negatively isolated. It was with random hexamers that roughly 0.5 to 1 ug RNA was reverse transcribed. TCR beta CDR3 was amplified by immunoSEQ multiplex PCR. This amplification extended across 54 Vbeta and 13 Jbeta segments. TCRdb used MiXCR to reprocess the immunoSEQ multiplex PCR reads, holding one entry per CDR3 protein. The sample has some 260,000 distinct CDR3 sequences, 70% to 90% seen once. This CDR3 region has 15 residues. The trim removed 7 bases at V and 3 bases at J, leaving 8 bases unmatched. Germline assignment: CDR1 LGHNA and CDR2 YNFKEQ.

The sequenced material came from CD8+ T cells from PBMCs. The chain carries TRBV4-2 and TRBJ2-7; 11 nucleotides line up with TRBD2. This sequence originates from a human donor with multiple sclerosis. The CDR3 nucleotides are TGTGCCAGCACCATTACTAGCGGGAGTGGCTACGAGCAGTACTTC. It encodes CASTITSGSGYEQYF.